Listed below are T cell receptor beta chains from one sample, sequenced in a study of B cell selection in AIRE deficiency. The assay was immunoSEQ multiplex PCR, and TCRdb's table has in-frame clones only and misses some. The sample has roughly 24,000 clones; approximately 96% are singletons. The material sequenced was CD4+CD127+ conventional T cells sorted from PBMCs. The receptor set was obtained from a human donor in good health. Both conserved end residues are trimmed from each CDR3.

V gene | CDR3 protein
TRBV7-3 | ASSLRGVETTNTGELF
TRBV7-9 | ASSLGAGGRVTDTQY
TRBV13 | ASTLGDTQY
TRBV29-1 | SVEGTAAGYEQY
TRBV7-5 | VRSFYEQY
TRBV19 | ASSRLQPSTNEKLF
TRBV20-1 | SVGAGETQY
TRBV29-1 | SVLTESGNTIY
TRBV6-4 | ASSDLGTYEQY
TRBV7-7 | ASSPGLSGNTIY
TRBV11-2 | ASSLGDRGKQETQY
TRBV5-5 | ASSLYRQANYGYT
TRBV4-2 | ASSQVRGEDNQPQH
TRBV5-1 | ASSLAGSRYNEQF
TRBV7-9 | ASSLAVLAGDTQY
TRBV10-3 | AISEGGDTQY
TRBV5-5 | ASSQFPGRDTGELF
TRBV18 | ASSPFEERGTEAF
TRBV28 | ASILRGLGSGAQH
TRBV15 | ATSDRDRGVETQY
TRBV15 | ATSRSRDRGTEAF
TRBV6-6 | ASAPPGSSGNTIY
TRBV6-5 | ASSRGLATEAF
TRBV4-1 | ASSQAAGPILYEQY
TRBV27 | ASSPGQGGESGANVLT
TRBV2 | ASRDRGRDTQY
TRBV5-6 | ASSDTGFVGTQY
TRBV11-2 | ASSLHGTLYNEQF
TRBV9 | ASSPPPGLAGLNEQY
TRBV29-1 | SVEGVYEQY
TRBV9 | ASSVAALAGVTGELF
TRBV29-1 | SVNKGARTYEQY
TRBV10-1 | ASSESGVGGTEAF
TRBV7-9 | ASSVGRGGELF
TRBV11-2 | ASSPKGGALETQY
TRBV11-3 | ASSLGELLAGRSNTGELF
TRBV5-1 | ASSLGRQNYGYT
TRBV9 | ASSVGSRNQETQY
TRBV4-1 | ASSQEPAPNTGELF
TRBV27 | ASRGRNTGELF
TRBV5-1 | ASSTSTGYSYEQY
TRBV7-8 | ASSLAPRQGGGYT